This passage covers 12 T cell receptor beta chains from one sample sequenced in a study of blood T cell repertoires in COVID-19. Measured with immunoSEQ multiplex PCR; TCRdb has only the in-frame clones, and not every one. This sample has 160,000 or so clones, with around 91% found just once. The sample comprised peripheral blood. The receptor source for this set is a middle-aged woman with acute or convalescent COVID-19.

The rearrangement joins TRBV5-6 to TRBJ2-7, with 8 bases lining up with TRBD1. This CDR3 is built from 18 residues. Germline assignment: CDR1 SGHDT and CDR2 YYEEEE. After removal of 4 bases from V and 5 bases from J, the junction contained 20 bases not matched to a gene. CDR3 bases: TGTGCCAGCAGCCCTTTTTTCGTCGTCCTAGGACAGGGTAACGAGCAGTACTTC. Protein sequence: CASSPFFVVLGQGNEQYF. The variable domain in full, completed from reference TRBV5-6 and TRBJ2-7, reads DAGVTQSPTHLIKTRGQQVTLRCSPKSGHDTVSWYQQALGQGPQFIFQYYEEEERQRGNFPDRFSGHQFPNYSSELNVNALLLGDSALYLCASSPFFVVLGQGNEQYFGPGTRLTVT.

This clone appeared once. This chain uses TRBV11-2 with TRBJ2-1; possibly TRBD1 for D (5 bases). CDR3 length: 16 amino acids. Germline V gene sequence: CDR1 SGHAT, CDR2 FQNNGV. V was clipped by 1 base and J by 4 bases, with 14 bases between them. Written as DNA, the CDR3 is TGTGCCAGCAGCTTAGGCCATGCCGACAGTTACAATGAGCAGTTCTTC. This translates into CASSLGHADSYNEQFF.

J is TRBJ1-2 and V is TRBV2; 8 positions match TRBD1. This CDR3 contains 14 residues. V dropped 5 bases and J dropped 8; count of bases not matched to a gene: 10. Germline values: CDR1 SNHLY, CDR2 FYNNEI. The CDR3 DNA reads TGTGCCAGCAGTCGCGACCAGGGGGCTCGAGGCTACACCTTC. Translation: CASSRDQGARGYTF.

The CDR3 reads CASSENRDSYGYTF. The DNA for the CDR3 is TGTGCCAGCAGTGAAAATCGGGATTCCTATGGCTACACCTTC. The V call is TRBV2, the J call TRBJ1-2; D call uncertain. The CDR3 is 14 residues long. V lost 2 bases and J lost 4, with 11 bases in between. Germline-derived CDR1 and CDR2 are SNHLY and FYNNEI.

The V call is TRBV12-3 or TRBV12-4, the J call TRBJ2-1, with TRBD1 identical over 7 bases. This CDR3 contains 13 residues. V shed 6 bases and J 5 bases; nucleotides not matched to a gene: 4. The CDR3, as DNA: TGTGCCAGCAGGAAAACAGGGGACAATGAGCAGTTCTTC. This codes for CASRKTGDNEQFF.

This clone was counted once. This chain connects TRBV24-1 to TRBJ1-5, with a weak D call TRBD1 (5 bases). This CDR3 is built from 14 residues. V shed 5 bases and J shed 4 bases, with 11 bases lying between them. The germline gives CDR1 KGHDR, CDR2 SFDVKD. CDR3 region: CATSASGINQPQHF. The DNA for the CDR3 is TGTGCCACCAGTGCCTCAGGGATTAATCAGCCCCAGCATTTT.

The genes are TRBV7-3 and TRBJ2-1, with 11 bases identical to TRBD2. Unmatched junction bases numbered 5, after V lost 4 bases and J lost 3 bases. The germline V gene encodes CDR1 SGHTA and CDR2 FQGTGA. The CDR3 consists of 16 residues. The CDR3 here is CASSSRGLAGYNEQFF. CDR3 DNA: TGTGCCAGCAGCTCTCGTGGACTAGCGGGCTACAATGAGCAGTTCTTC.

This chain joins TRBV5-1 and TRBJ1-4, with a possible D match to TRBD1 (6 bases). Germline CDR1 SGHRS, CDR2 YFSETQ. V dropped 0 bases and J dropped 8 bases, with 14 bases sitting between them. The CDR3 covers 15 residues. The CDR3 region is CASSLATGVHEKLFF. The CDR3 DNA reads TGCGCCAGCAGCTTGGCGACAGGAGTTCACGAAAAACTGTTTTTT.

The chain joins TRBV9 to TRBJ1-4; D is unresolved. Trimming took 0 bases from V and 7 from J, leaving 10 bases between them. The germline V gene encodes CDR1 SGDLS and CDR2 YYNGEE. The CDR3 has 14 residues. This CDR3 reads CASSVGALVEKLFF. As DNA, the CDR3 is TGTGCCAGCAGCGTAGGGGCATTGGTTGAAAAACTGTTTTTT.

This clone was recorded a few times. The CDR3: CATSISEGGTLSGANVLTF. The CDR3, as DNA: TGTGCCACCAGCATTAGTGAAGGGGGCACCCTCTCTGGGGCCAACGTCCTGACTTTC. The chain has TRBV15 and TRBJ2-6, with TRBD1 matching over 7 bases. The CDR3 extends over 19 amino acids. Losses at the gene ends were 4 bases for V and 0 bases for J; bases not matched to a gene: 12. Looked up from germline, CDR1 is LNHNV and CDR2 is YYDKDF (reference sequence).

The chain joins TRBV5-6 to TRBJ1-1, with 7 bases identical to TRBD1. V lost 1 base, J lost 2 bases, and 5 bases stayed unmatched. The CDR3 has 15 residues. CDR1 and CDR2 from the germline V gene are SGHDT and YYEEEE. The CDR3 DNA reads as TGTGCCAGCAGCTTGAGGGCAGGGGGAAACACTGAAGCTTTCTTT. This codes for CASSLRAGGNTEAFF. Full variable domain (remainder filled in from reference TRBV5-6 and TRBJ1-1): DAGVTQSPTHLIKTRGQQVTLRCSPKSGHDTVSWYQQALGQGPQFIFQYYEEEERQRGNFPDRFSGHQFPNYSSELNVNALLLGDSALYLCASSLRAGGNTEAFFGQGTRLTVV.

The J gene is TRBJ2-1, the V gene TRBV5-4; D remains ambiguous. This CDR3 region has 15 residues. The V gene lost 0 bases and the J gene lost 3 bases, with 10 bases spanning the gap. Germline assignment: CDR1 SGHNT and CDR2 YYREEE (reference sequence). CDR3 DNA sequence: TGTGCCAGCAGCTTGGTATCGGGTGGCTACAATGAGCAGTTCTTC. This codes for CASSLVSGGYNEQFF.